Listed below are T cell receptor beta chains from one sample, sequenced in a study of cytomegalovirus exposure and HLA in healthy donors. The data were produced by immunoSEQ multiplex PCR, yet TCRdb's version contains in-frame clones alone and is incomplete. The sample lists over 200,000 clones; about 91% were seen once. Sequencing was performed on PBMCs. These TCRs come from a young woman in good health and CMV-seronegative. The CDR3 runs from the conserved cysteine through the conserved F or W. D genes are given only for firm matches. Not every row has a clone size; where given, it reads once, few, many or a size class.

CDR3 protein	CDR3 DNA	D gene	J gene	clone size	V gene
CARTLYLYDRGVLPQHF	TGTGCCAGGACACTTTATCTCTACGACAGGGGAGTGCTGCCCCAGCATTTT	TRBD1	TRBJ1-5	NA	TRBV27
CASSLTGLDEQYF	TGCGCCAGCAGCTTAACGGGACTCGACGAGCAGTACTTC	NA	TRBJ2-7	NA	TRBV5-1
CASRRAGTTSTDTQYF	TGTGCCAGCAGACGAGCCGGGACAACTAGCACAGATACGCAGTATTTT	NA	TRBJ2-3	NA	TRBV5-4
CASSEGDRPLNYEQYF	TGTGCCAGCAGTGAAGGCGACAGACCACTTAACTACGAGCAGTACTTC	NA	TRBJ2-7	NA	TRBV6-1
CASSFRAVGGTEAFF	TGTGCCAGCAGCTTTCGAGCAGTGGGGGGCACTGAAGCTTTCTTT	NA	TRBJ1-1	once	TRBV5-6
CASSLSGRNEKLFF	TGTGCCAGCAGTTTATCCGGCAGGAATGAAAAACTGTTTTTT	NA	TRBJ1-4	NA	TRBV27
CASSQDWTSGRDEQFF	TGTGCCAGCAGCCAAGATTGGACTAGCGGGAGAGATGAGCAGTTCTTC	TRBD2	TRBJ2-1	NA	TRBV4-2
CASSSTEDQPQHF	TGTGCCAGCAGCTCGACAGAAGATCAGCCCCAGCATTTT	NA	TRBJ1-5	few	TRBV7-9
CASSLEGEEQYF	TGTGCCAGCAGCTTAGAGGGAGAAGAGCAGTACTTC	NA	TRBJ2-7	NA	TRBV7-9
CASSPPRSGSLSYEQYF	TGTGCCAGCAGCCCCCCGAGGTCTGGGTCCCTCTCCTACGAGCAGTACTTC	NA	TRBJ2-7	NA	TRBV27
CASSFRGAQHF	TGTGCCAGTAGTTTCCGAGGAGCCCAGCATTTT	NA	TRBJ1-5	NA	TRBV19
CASSLLDRDWVNQPQHF	TGTGCCAGCAGTTTGTTAGACAGGGATTGGGTTAATCAGCCCCAGCATTTT	TRBD1	TRBJ1-5	NA	TRBV28
CASSGTSTDTQYF	TGTGCCAGTTCCGGGACTAGCACAGATACGCAGTATTTT	NA	TRBJ2-3	NA	TRBV19
CASSIDPAGSNQPQHF	TGTGCCAGTAGTATAGATCCTGCAGGGTCGAATCAGCCCCAGCATTTT	NA	TRBJ1-5	NA	TRBV19
CASSEVSGTGDEQYF	TGTGCCAGCAGTGAAGTCTCCGGGACAGGGGACGAGCAGTACTTC	TRBD1	TRBJ2-7	many	TRBV6-1
CASSLDRVGTGYHEQYF	TGTGCCAGCAGCTTAGACAGGGTCGGGACAGGGTACCACGAGCAGTACTTC	TRBD1	TRBJ2-7	NA	TRBV11-2
CASSIRGVQADEQYF	TGTGCCAGTAGTATCCGGGGAGTTCAGGCAGACGAGCAGTACTTC	NA	TRBJ2-7	NA	TRBV19
CASSAEHKTLYEQYF	TGTGCCAGCAGCGCGGAACATAAGACCCTCTACGAGCAGTACTTC	NA	TRBJ2-7	once	TRBV5-6
CASSLSQPSGVEAFF	TGTGCCAGCAGTTTATCCCAGCCGTCCGGAGTTGAAGCTTTCTTT	NA	TRBJ1-1	NA	TRBV28
CASSLDYTGELFF	TGTGCCAGCAGCCTGGACTACACCGGGGAGCTGTTTTTT	NA	TRBJ2-2	NA	TRBV7-9
CSVTISGSYNEQFF	TGCAGCGTTACCATTTCGGGAAGTTACAATGAGCAGTTCTTC	NA	TRBJ2-1	NA	TRBV29-1
CASRKPPGETYEQYF	TGTGCCAGCAGAAAACCGCCGGGAGAAACCTACGAGCAGTACTTC	NA	TRBJ2-7	NA	TRBV2
CASSQGEAGELFF	TGTGCCAGCAGCCAAGGGGAGGCCGGGGAGCTGTTTTTT	NA	TRBJ2-2	few	TRBV7-3
CASSSSGFTEAFF	TGTGCCAGCAGCTCCTCAGGATTCACTGAAGCTTTCTTT	NA	TRBJ1-1	NA	TRBV5-6
CASSSSGRGLDNEQFF	TGTGCCAGCAGTTCCAGCGGTAGAGGCCTGGACAATGAGCAGTTCTTC	NA	TRBJ2-1	NA	TRBV28
CASRPGGTGDSGANVLTF	TGTGCCAGCAGACCAGGAGGGACAGGAGACTCTGGGGCCAACGTCCTGACTTTC	TRBD1	TRBJ2-6	NA	TRBV7-8
CASSLVGARTYEQYF	TGTGCCAGCAGCTTAGTGGGGGCCCGAACCTACGAGCAGTACTTC	NA	TRBJ2-7	NA	TRBV11-2
CASSLSTSANNEQFF	TGTGCCAGCAGTTTGTCAACTAGCGCCAACAATGAGCAGTTCTTC	TRBD2	TRBJ2-1	NA	TRBV27
CASSATPSRGTEAFF	TGTGCCAGCAGCGCGACCCCCTCCAGGGGAACTGAAGCTTTCTTT	NA	TRBJ1-1	NA	TRBV7-9
CAISEGEYGYTF	TGTGCCATCAGTGAGGGGGAGTATGGCTACACCTTC	NA	TRBJ1-2	NA	TRBV10-3
CASRRIGTSGNEQFF	TGTGCCAGCAGAAGGATTGGGACTAGCGGAAATGAGCAGTTCTTC	TRBD2	TRBJ2-1	NA	TRBV6-1
CASSVDRVGTQYF	TGTGCCAGCAGTGTGGACAGGGTGGGGACCCAGTACTTC	TRBD1	TRBJ2-5	NA	TRBV6-1
CSVESDRVPWDTQYF	TGCAGCGTTGAATCCGACAGGGTACCTTGGGATACGCAGTATTTT	TRBD1	TRBJ2-3	NA	TRBV29-1
CASSASGWSYEQYF	TGTGCCAGCAGCGCTAGCGGGTGGTCCTACGAGCAGTACTTC	TRBD2	TRBJ2-7	NA	TRBV9
CASSLSMRGEAFF	TGTGCCAGCAGTTTATCGATGAGGGGGGAAGCTTTCTTT	NA	TRBJ1-1	NA	TRBV27
CSVVSGATGELFF	TGCAGCGTTGTTTCCGGAGCGACCGGGGAGCTGTTTTTT	NA	TRBJ2-2	NA	TRBV29-1
CAISESAGGYGYTF	TGTGCCATCAGTGAGTCGGCAGGGGGGTATGGCTACACCTTC	TRBD1	TRBJ1-2	NA	TRBV10-3
CASRSPGGAHYGYTF	TGTGCCAGCAGAAGCCCAGGGGGCGCCCACTATGGCTACACCTTC	TRBD1	TRBJ1-2	few	TRBV28
CASSPRGGTGNTGELFF	TGTGCCAGCAGTCCAAGGGGGGGGACAGGGAACACCGGGGAGCTGTTTTTT	NA	TRBJ2-2	NA	TRBV28
CASSQTTGNTEAFF	TGTGCCAGCAGCCAAACCACAGGGAACACTGAAGCTTTCTTT	NA	TRBJ1-1	NA	TRBV4-2
CASSSPGRLAGEDYNEQFF	TGTGCCAGCAGTTCACCCGGAAGACTAGCGGGAGAAGACTACAATGAGCAGTTCTTC	TRBD2	TRBJ2-1	once	TRBV28
CASSFKENYGYTF	TGCGCCAGCAGCTTTAAGGAGAACTATGGCTACACCTTC	NA	TRBJ1-2	few	TRBV5-1
CASSLAAGLQGTGEKLFF	TGTGCCAGCAGCTTAGCGGCGGGACTACAGGGTACGGGTGAAAAACTGTTTTTT	NA	TRBJ1-4	many	TRBV7-9